The 27 T cell receptor beta chains in this list originate from one sample, sequenced in a study of cytomegalovirus exposure and HLA in healthy donors. The PCR ran on 60 Vbeta and 13 Jbeta primers. TCRdb's copy holds only in-frame clones and misses some; the assay was immunoSEQ multiplex PCR. The sample shows about 140,000 clones, 87% of them seen only once. The sequenced sample was PBMCs. The receptor set was obtained from a woman in her twenties or thirties in good health and CMV-seronegative.

This clone came up once. V is TRBV7-3 and J is TRBJ1-5; weak D call: TRBD1 (5 bases). The CDR3 loop spans 13 amino acids. Trimming removed 2 bases at V and 4 bases at J, with 6 bases between. Germline loops: CDR1 SGHTA, CDR2 FQGTGA. CDR3 amino acids: CASSLDRNQPQHF. As DNA, the CDR3 is TGTGCCAGCAGCTTAGACAGAAATCAGCCCCAGCATTTT.

The V and J genes are TRBV6-1 and TRBJ1-5; D not certain. Per the germline V gene, CDR1 is MNHNS and CDR2 is SASEGT. CDR3 length equals 17 residues. The ends were cut back, 2 bases at V and 6 bases at J, with 20 bases in the middle. For the CDR3, the DNA is TGTGCCAGCAGTGAAACCCACCGAGGTGGTATGGGTCAGCCCCAGCATTTT. Amino acids: CASSETHRGGMGQPQHF.

The V gene is TRBV6-5, the J gene TRBJ1-2; 8 positions match TRBD1. The V segment lost 10 bases and the J segment 3 bases; nucleotides outside the gene matches: 7. Germline CDR1 reads MNHEY; CDR2 reads SVGAGI. This CDR3 spans 13 amino acids. CDR3 loop: CATMPGGDYGYTF. As DNA, the CDR3 is TGTGCCACCATGCCAGGGGGCGACTATGGCTACACCTTC.

Here the CDR3 DNA reads TGTGCCAGCAGCAGGCGGGACAGGCTCGCGTACTTC. Its translation is CASSRRDRLAYF. The V and J genes are TRBV5-6 and TRBJ2-4; TRBD1 aligns across 8 bases. The CDR3 is 12 residues long. Germline assignment: CDR1 SGHDT and CDR2 YYEEEE. Losses at the gene ends were 4 bases for V and 15 bases for J; bases not matched to a gene: 9.

The genes are TRBV11-1 and TRBJ1-6, with unresolved D. This CDR3 has 15 amino acids. The germline V and J ends were trimmed by 3 bases and 1 base, with 7 bases remaining between them. Germline lookup yields CDR1 SGHAT and CDR2 FQDESV (reference sequence). CDR3 in DNA: TGTGCCAGCAGCTTTGGGCTGTCCTATAATTCACCCCTCCACTTT. This gives the protein CASSFGLSYNSPLHF.

V and J are TRBV28 and TRBJ1-1; D might be TRBD1 (6 bases). The CDR3 runs to 15 residues. The V end was cut by 6 bases, the J end by 0 bases, with 14 bases between. In germline, CDR1 is MDHEN, CDR2 SYDVKM. The CDR3 bases are TGTGCCAGCAGGAGGGGGGGAGGGGTGAACACTGAAGCTTTCTTT. It specifies CASRRGGGVNTEAFF.

The chain carries TRBV7-3 and TRBJ2-3; a possible D gene is TRBD1 (5 bases). CDR1 is SGHTA, CDR2 FQGTGA, per germline. Trimming removed 4 bases at V and 3 bases at J, with 14 bases between. The CDR3 has 15 amino acids. CDR3 nucleotides: TGTGCCAGCAGCTCACGAGTAGCAGGGACAGATACGCAGTATTTT. It translates to CASSSRVAGTDTQYF.

The chain has TRBV7-2 and TRBJ1-2; D possibly corresponds to TRBD1 (5 bases). The germline V gene encodes CDR1 SGHTA and CDR2 FQGNSA. Trimming took off 2 bases at V and 0 bases at J, with 13 bases between the two ends. CDR3 length: 16 residues. Here the CDR3 DNA reads TGTGCCAGCAGCTTATTACAGGATTTAGCTAACTATGGCTACACCTTC. Protein product: CASSLLQDLANYGYTF.

The CDR3 DNA sequence: TGTGCCAGCTCACGAAACCCGACAGGGGGGGAGCTGTTTTTT. This codes for CASSRNPTGGELFF. The chain has TRBV18 and TRBJ2-2; TRBD1 agrees at 7 bases. The CDR3 totals 14 residues. The trim removed 4 bases at V and 8 bases at J, leaving 7 bases unmatched. The germline V gene encodes CDR1 KGHSH and CDR2 LQKENI.

The chain has TRBV7-2 and TRBJ2-7; 9 bases map to TRBD1. CDR1 SGHTA and CDR2 FQGNSA come from the germline V gene. The length of the CDR3 is 15 residues. V trimming: 6 bases; J trimming: 5 bases; junction bases outside the gene matches: 11. DNA of the CDR3: TGTGCCAGCAGTCCAAACGGACAGGGGATGAACGAGCAGTACTTC. Amino acids: CASSPNGQGMNEQYF. Together with reference TRBV7-2 and TRBJ2-7, the CDR3 gives the full variable domain: GAGVSQSPSNKVTEKGKDVELRCDPISGHTALYWYRQSLGQGLEFLIYFQGNSAPDKSGLPSDRFSAERTGGSVSTLTIQRTQQEDSAVYLCASSPNGQGMNEQYFGPGTRLTVT.

J is TRBJ2-5 and V is TRBV7-3; D remains unclear. The CDR3 is 13 amino acids. Deletions cut 2 bases from V and 3 bases from J, with 7 bases between. Per the germline V gene, CDR1 is SGHTA and CDR2 is FQGTGA. This CDR3 reads CASSLALEETQYF. In nucleotides, the CDR3 is TGTGCCAGCAGCTTAGCCTTAGAAGAGACCCAGTACTTC.

The gene calls are TRBV4-1 and TRBJ2-7; D is uncertain. The CDR3 has 14 amino acids. The V end was cut by 1 base, the J end by 7 bases, with 14 bases between. Germline V lookup: CDR1 MGHRA, CDR2 YSYEKL. The CDR3 DNA is TGCGCCAGCAGCCAAGGGAACCAGGTCTGGGAGCAGTACTTC. It encodes CASSQGNQVWEQYF.

The V call is TRBV30, the J call TRBJ1-5; D ambiguous. Germline CDR1 and CDR2: GTSNPN and SVGIG (reference sequence). The CDR3 sequence is 16 residues long. Trimming removed 3 bases at V and 2 bases at J, with 17 bases between. CDR3 nucleotides: TGTGCCTGGAGCTCAGGCGGGGTAGCGGGCAATCAGCCCCAGCATTTT. It is translated as CAWSSGGVAGNQPQHF.

This CDR3 reads CASGYSGRGTRDTQYF. The CDR3 coding sequence is TGTGCCAGCGGTTATAGCGGGAGGGGGACACGAGATACGCAGTATTTT. The V and J genes are TRBV25-1 and TRBJ2-3; 11 bases match TRBD2. This CDR3 has 16 amino acids. Germline V CDR1 and CDR2: MGHDK, SYGVNS. V lost 8 bases, J lost 5 bases, and 12 bases stayed unmatched.

V and J are TRBV15 and TRBJ1-1, with D unresolved. This CDR3 spans 14 amino acids. Germline loops: CDR1 LNHNV, CDR2 YYDKDF (reference sequence). V was shortened by 0 bases and J by 6 bases, with 11 bases between the two germline ends. CDR3 nucleotide sequence: TGTGCCACCAGCAGAGATGGGTCTGGGCCTGAAGCTTTCTTT. This codes for CATSRDGSGPEAFF.

The rearrangement joins TRBV29-1 to TRBJ2-7; D is possibly TRBD1 (6 bases). Germline V lookup: CDR1 SQVTM, CDR2 ANQGSEA. This CDR3 region has 11 residues. Trimming cost V 7 bases and J 1 base, with 8 bases left between them. The CDR3 DNA follows: TGCAGCGCCAGGGGTTCCTACGAGCAGTACTTC. Translated: CSARGSYEQYF.

The chain uses TRBV28 and TRBJ2-7; 7 positions match TRBD1. J lost 9 bases, V lost 6 bases, and 8 bases had no gene match. Germline assignment: CDR1 MDHEN and CDR2 SYDVKM. This CDR3 has 12 amino acids. DNA for the CDR3: TGTGCCAGCAGCCTCCAGGGGGTCGGGCAGTACTTC. Protein: CASSLQGVGQYF.

The chain joins TRBV7-8 to TRBJ2-5; 7 bases align to TRBD1. The end of the DNA aligns better with TRBJ2-7, so the J call may be wrong. There are 15 residues in the CDR3. Germline loops: CDR1 SGHVS, CDR2 FQNEAQ. CDR3 amino acids: CASSIQQGSSYEQYF. CDR3 in DNA: TGTGCCAGCAGCATTCAACAGGGGAGCTCCTACGAGCAGTACTTC.

This rearrangement joins TRBV10-3 to TRBJ2-1, with 7 nucleotides matching TRBD2. There are 14 residues in the CDR3. Germline V gene sequence: CDR1 ENHRY, CDR2 SYGVKD. Losses at the gene ends were 10 bases for V and 4 bases for J; bases not matched to a gene: 10. CDR3 bases: TGTGCCAGCGTACCGGGACTAACATACAATGAGCAGTTCTTC. Translated, it gives CASVPGLTYNEQFF.

The V and J genes are TRBV7-9 and TRBJ2-1, with TRBD2 matching over 8 bases. The CDR3 length is 15 residues. With V trimmed by 1 base and J by 10 bases, 9 bases remained unmatched. The germline V gene has CDR1 SEHNR and CDR2 FQNEAQ (reference sequence). The CDR3 bases are TGTGCCAGCAGCTTAGGCGGACTAGCCCTAAGGGAGCAGTTCTTC. Protein product: CASSLGGLALREQFF.

This clone was picked up one time. The CDR3 sequence is CASSGDRDEQYF. The DNA for the CDR3 is TGCGCCAGCAGTGGGGACAGGGACGAGCAGTACTTC. V gene TRBV5-1 combines with J gene TRBJ2-7, with 9 bases lining up with TRBD1. The CDR3 is 12 amino acids. Germline lookup yields CDR1 SGHRS and CDR2 YFSETQ. Germline trimming cut 5 bases from V and 5 bases from J; bases unmatched to any gene: 2.

The rearrangement links TRBV5-1 to TRBJ2-7; D might be TRBD1 (6 bases). Germline CDR1 is SGHRS and CDR2 is YFSETQ. With 3 bases removed from V and 0 bases from J, the gap between germline ends came to 10 bases. CDR3 length: 14 residues. For the CDR3, the DNA is TGCGCCAGCAGCTCTTTGACAGGCTCCTACGAGCAGTACTTC. It encodes CASSSLTGSYEQYF.

The chain couples TRBV27 to TRBJ2-5; TRBD1 aligns across 10 bases. The CDR3 contains 15 residues. The V segment lost 4 bases and the J segment 2 bases; nucleotides outside the gene matches: 4. Germline V CDR1 and CDR2: MNHEY, SMNVEV (reference sequence). CDR3 region: CASSSPGQGQETQYF. The DNA for the CDR3 is TGTGCCAGCAGTTCACCGGGACAGGGGCAAGAGACCCAGTACTTC.

J is TRBJ2-1 and V is TRBV9; D might be TRBD2 (6 bases). CDR3 length equals 17 residues. V was clipped by 2 bases and J by 5 bases, with 20 bases between them. Germline loops: CDR1 SGDLS, CDR2 YYNGEE. CDR3 nucleotide sequence: TGTGCCAGCAGCGTTGGGCGGGGAATCTTTGCGGACAATGAGCAGTTCTTC. This gives the protein CASSVGRGIFADNEQFF.

The V call is TRBV6-5, the J call TRBJ2-7; D possibly corresponds to TRBD2 (6 bases). Trimming took off 6 bases at V and 0 bases at J, with 15 bases between the two ends. Per the germline V gene, CDR1 is MNHEY and CDR2 is SVGAGI. The CDR3 consists of 15 residues. The CDR3 DNA is TGTGCCAGCAGCCGGACTACAAATCCCTCCTACGAGCAGTACTTC. This translates into CASSRTTNPSYEQYF.

Note on this clone: Germline and junction disagree at one end, which may indicate a read error. J is TRBJ2-1 and V is TRBV5-1, with TRBD2 matching over 12 bases. Germline V gene sequence: CDR1 SGHRS, CDR2 YFSETQ. This CDR3 region has 18 residues. CDR3 bases: TGCGTCAGCAGCTTGGCCGGGCTAGCGGGGGGGTCCTACAATGAGCAGTTCTTC. Protein: CVSSLAGLAGGSYNEQFF.

V is TRBV5-1 and J is TRBJ2-3; the match to TRBD2 covers 11 bases. Germline-derived CDR1 and CDR2 are SGHRS and YFSETQ. The CDR3 has 16 amino acids. V shed 5 bases, J shed 4 bases, and the junction held 9 bases outside the gene matches. CDR3 region: CASRRVAGGPADTQYF. Here the CDR3 DNA reads TGCGCCAGCAGAAGGGTAGCGGGAGGGCCAGCAGATACGCAGTATTTT.